This T cell receptor beta chain appears in the sequencing data of a study of shared clonotypes between healthy human individuals. Findings of the study overall: Some naive CD4 clonotypes, roughly 5%, turned up in common across four donors.

Naive CD8 cells comprised CD45RO-negative, CCR7-positively selected cells, excluding terminally differentiated effector memory CD45RA+ cells. Investigators spread the genomic DNA of each subset evenly over several immunoSEQ plates. The protocol was immunoSEQ multiplex PCR, while the TCRdb copy is restricted to in-frame clones and leaves out a portion. The sample shows about 2 million clones, about 95% of them seen only once. The length of the CDR3 is 14 residues. Germline V gene data show CDR1 as MGHRA and CDR2 as YSYEKL. The V gene end was trimmed by 3 bases and the J gene end by 3 bases; junction bases not matched to a gene: 5. Concerning this clone itself: Its specificity is not known.

The chain uses TRBV4-1 and TRBJ2-7, with 7 bases fitting TRBD2. The sequence derives from a man between 18 and 35 years old in good health. The sample comprised naive CD8+ T cells sorted from blood. Written as DNA, the CDR3 is TGCGCCAGCAGCCAGAAAGGACTAGACTACGAGCAGTACTTC. Encoded protein: CASSQKGLDYEQYF.